The 21 T cell receptor beta chains below all came from one sample that was sequenced in a study of regulatory T cells in long-lasting Graves disease. CDR3-region Arm-PCR and iRepertoire HTBI primers produced the TCR beta libraries. In TCRdb, the multiplex PCR reads were re-called with MiXCR into one record per CDR3 protein. The data hold 200,000 to 300,000 distinct CDR3 sequences, with 20% observed a single time. The time point denotes: newly diagnosed GD, antithyroid drugs for less than 3 months. RNA from PBMCs was the source of the TCR library. Sequenced here: peripheral blood mononuclear cells (PBMCs), sampled at new diagnosis, from a patient treated with antithyroid drugs. These receptors all stem from a female donor with Graves disease.

This clonotype was picked up a small number of times. The rearrangement uses TRBV10-2 and TRBJ1-2; a weak D match, TRBD1 (5 bases). CDR3 length equals 13 residues. Germline values: CDR1 WSHSY, CDR2 SAAADI. The ends were cut back, 6 bases at V and 6 bases at J, with 14 bases in the middle. CDR3 sequence: CASSTSGLNGYTF. In DNA form, the CDR3 reads TGCGCCAGCAGCACATCAGGGTTAAATGGCTACACCTTC.

Regarding this clonotype: This sequence may be a read error, since a much larger clone differs from it by one base. CDR3 sequence (DNA): TGTGCCAGCAGTTTAGGGGGGGACTATAGGGCCAAAAGCATTCAGTACTTC. This codes for CASSLGGDYRAKSIQYF. This chain connects TRBV12-3 or TRBV12-4 to TRBJ2-4, with 7 bases fitting TRBD2. The CDR3 sequence is 17 residues long.

At least ten counts were recorded for this clonotype. The chain uses TRBV20-1 and TRBJ2-5, with 7 positions matching TRBD1. The germline gives CDR1 DFQATT, CDR2 SNEGSKA (reference sequence). CDR3 length equals 14 residues. V was pared by 3 bases and J by 2 bases, with 6 bases of the junction left unmatched. The CDR3 DNA reads as TGCAGTGCTAGCGGGACAGACCAACAAGAGACCCAGTACTTC. Its translation: CSASGTDQQETQYF.

In this sample, this clonotype turned up many times. V is TRBV18 and J is TRBJ1-1; 7 bases map to TRBD1. This CDR3 comprises 13 residues. Germline CDR1 and CDR2: KGHSH and LQKENI. V gave up 6 bases and J gave up 4 bases; unmatched junction bases: 5. The CDR3 DNA is TGTGCCAGCTCGGAGGGGGCGGTCACTGAAGCTTTCTTT. It yields the protein CASSEGAVTEAFF.

In its sample, this clonotype was seen many times. The rearrangement joins TRBV7-6 to TRBJ2-7; no clear D. Trimming removed 5 bases from V and 0 bases from J, with 11 bases in between. Per germline, CDR1 SGHVS and CDR2 FNYEAQ. The CDR3 extends over 14 amino acids. The CDR3 nucleotides read TGTGCCAGCAGCGTCACCGCTCTCTCCTACGAGCAGTACTTC. Amino acid sequence: CASSVTALSYEQYF. Combining the CDR3 with reference TRBV7-6 and TRBJ2-7 gives the whole variable domain GAGVSQSPRYKVTKRGQDVALRCDPISGHVSLYWYRQALGQGPEFLTYFNYEAQQDKSGLPNDRFSAERPEGSISTLTIQRTEQRDSAMYRCASSVTALSYEQYFGPGTRLTVT.

This clonotype appeared many times. The chain recombines TRBV10-1 with TRBJ1-1; D is undetermined. CDR3 length: 13 residues. The germline CDR1 and CDR2 sequences are WNHNN and SYGVQD (reference sequence). Trimming shortened V by 7 bases and J by 8 bases, and 17 bases separated the two germline ends. The CDR3 loop reads CASTGDSLGEAFF. The CDR3 bases are TGCGCCAGCACCGGAGACTCACTGGGGGAAGCTTTCTTT.

V and J are TRBV3-1 and TRBJ2-5, with TRBD2 matching 8 bases. CDR1 and CDR2 from the germline V gene are LGHDT and YNNKEL (reference sequence). The V segment lost 4 bases and the J segment 2 bases; nucleotides outside the gene matches: 9. There are 16 residues in the CDR3. The CDR3 region has the DNA TGTGCCAGCAGCCCCTTAACTAGCGGAGGGCAAGAGACCCAGTACTTC. It translates to CASSPLTSGGQETQYF.

This clonotype was recorded many times. The rearrangement joins TRBV7-2 to TRBJ1-4; 8 nucleotides align to TRBD1. CDR3 length equals 14 residues. V shed 8 bases and J 7 bases; nucleotides not matched to a gene: 9. Germline CDR1 reads SGHTA; CDR2 reads FQGNSA. The CDR3 nucleotides read TGTGCCAGCCAATCACAGGGGGAGAGTGAAAAACTGTTTTTT. Protein: CASQSQGESEKLFF.

This clonotype occurred many times. The V call is TRBV10-3, the J call TRBJ2-7; TRBD2 aligns across 10 bases. The CDR3 has 14 amino acids. With V trimmed by 7 bases and J by 3 bases, 6 bases remained unmatched. Germline CDR1 is ENHRY and CDR2 is SYGVKD. The DNA of the CDR3 is TGTGCCATCATGGAAGGACTAGCGGACTACGAGCAGTACTTC. It codes for CAIMEGLADYEQYF.

This clonotype was detected ten times or more. V gene TRBV5-6 combines with J gene TRBJ1-2, with no clear D. V dropped 0 bases and J dropped 0 bases, with 9 bases sitting between them. Germline lookup yields CDR1 SGHDT and CDR2 YYEEEE. This CDR3 is 15 amino acids long. This CDR3 reads CASSLVHGTNYGYTF. The CDR3 DNA is TGTGCCAGCAGCTTGGTCCACGGAACTAACTATGGCTACACCTTC. Looking up the rest from reference TRBV5-6 and TRBJ1-2 gives the full variable domain: DAGVTQSPTHLIKTRGQQVTLRCSPKSGHDTVSWYQQALGQGPQFIFQYYEEEERQRGNFPDRFSGHQFPNYSSELNVNALLLGDSALYLCASSLVHGTNYGYTFGSGTRLTVV.

V is TRBV4-1 and J is TRBJ1-3, with D perhaps TRBD1 (5 bases). The V and J ends lost 4 bases and 4 bases respectively, with 11 bases between them. The CDR3 consists of 14 residues. Germline V gene data show CDR1 as MGHRA and CDR2 as YSYEKL. The chain's CDR3 is CASSPHRQGNTIYF. CDR3 nucleotides: TGCGCCAGCAGCCCGCACAGACAGGGAAACACCATATATTTT.

This clonotype has only a few counts. The chain employs TRBV14 and TRBJ1-3; 9 bases agree with TRBD1. Trimming removed 3 bases from V and 4 bases from J; junction bases left unmatched: 10. The CDR3 sequence is 17 residues long. Per the germline V gene, CDR1 is SGHDN and CDR2 is FVKESK. This CDR3 reads CASSQARTGALGNTIYF. CDR3 nucleotide sequence: TGTGCCAGCAGCCAGGCCCGGACAGGGGCCCTCGGAAACACCATATATTTT.

With regard to this clonotype: The junction differs from germline at one of its ends, possibly a read error. This rearrangement joins TRBV12-3 or TRBV12-4 to TRBJ2-2; D may be TRBD2 (7 bases). CDR3 length: 16 amino acids. CDR3 region: CASSPWGGLGTGEPFF. CDR3 bases: TGTGCCAGCAGCCCTTGGGGGGGCTTGGGCACCGGGGAGCCGTTTTTT.

This clonotype was detected only once. This likely came from a read error, as a far larger clone is one base away. The J gene is TRBJ2-7, the V gene TRBV2, with D possibly being TRBD2 (5 bases). Germline V gives CDR1 SNHLY, CDR2 FYNNEI. CDR3 size: 15 residues. The CDR3 DNA is TGTGCCAGCACCCTGGGCAGGACGAATCCCGATGAGCGGTTCTTC. The encoded protein is CASTLGRTNPDERFF.

The chain carries TRBV2 and TRBJ1-1; 10 nucleotides agree with TRBD1. J lost 7 bases, V lost 10 bases, and 9 bases had no gene match. Germline-derived CDR1 and CDR2 are SNHLY and FYNNEI. The CDR3 spans 13 residues. CDR3 sequence: CAMHRDRGNEAFF. For the CDR3, the DNA is TGTGCCATGCACCGGGACAGGGGAAATGAAGCTTTCTTT.

The V and J genes are TRBV6-2 or TRBV6-3 and TRBJ2-7; 7 bases agree with TRBD1. The germline V gene encodes CDR1 MNHEY and CDR2 SVGEGT. The V segment lost 5 bases and the J segment 0 bases; nucleotides outside the gene matches: 7. This CDR3 region has 15 residues. The CDR3 reads CASSAPGQSSYEQYF. DNA for the CDR3: TGTGCCAGCAGTGCCCCGGGACAGAGCTCCTACGAGCAGTACTTC.

This clonotype was seen ten or more times. This rearrangement joins TRBV4-1 to TRBJ2-7, with 9 bases fitting TRBD1. The CDR3 is 15 residues long. From germline, CDR1 is MGHRA and CDR2 YSYEKL. J was trimmed by 7 bases and V by 1 base; bases with no gene match: 8. In DNA form, the CDR3 reads TGCGCCAGCAGCCAAGGACGGGACAGGGTTTGGGAGCAGTACTTC. Translation gives CASSQGRDRVWEQYF.

This clonotype was observed a handful of times. One base separates it from a far larger clone, so it is likely a read error. This chain uses TRBV5-4 with TRBJ2-1, with a possible D match to TRBD2 (6 bases). V was shortened by 4 bases and J by 9 bases, with 14 bases between the two germline ends. The V gene's germline CDR1 is SGHNT and CDR2 YYREEE (reference sequence). The length of the CDR3 is 13 residues. The CDR3 region has the DNA TGTGCCAGCAGCGGCGGGACTGTGGCTGAGCAGTTCTTC. This codes for CASSGGTVAEQFF.

In this sample, this clonotype turned up many times. The rearrangement links TRBV12-3 or TRBV12-4 to TRBJ1-4; weak D call: TRBD1 (6 bases). The CDR3 is 16 amino acids. V gave up 6 bases and J gave up 0 bases, with 14 bases separating them. CDR3 amino acids: CASSSNRAATNEKLFF. The CDR3 region has the DNA TGTGCCAGCAGCTCAAACAGGGCTGCAACTAATGAAAAACTGTTTTTT.

This clonotype turned up a few times. A much larger clone lies a single base off, so this may be a read error. This chain connects TRBV11-2 to TRBJ2-7, with D possibly being TRBD1 or TRBD2 (5 bases each). Germline assignment: CDR1 SGHAT and CDR2 FQNNGV. This CDR3 has 13 amino acids. Here the CDR3 reads CANSLVGGYEQYF. The CDR3 coding sequence is TGTGCCAACAGCTTAGTTGGGGGCTACGAGCAGTACTTC.

This clonotype showed up many times. The gene calls are TRBV11-2 and TRBJ1-2; D is perhaps TRBD1 (6 bases). Per the germline V gene, CDR1 is SGHAT and CDR2 is FQNNGV. V lost 2 bases, J lost 4 bases, and 11 bases lay in between. This CDR3 comprises 14 residues. CDR3 loop: CASSLSQGGYGYTF. The CDR3 DNA reads as TGTGCCAGCAGCTTATCACAGGGAGGCTATGGCTACACCTTC.